The table lists the clone carrying this TCR beta chain with many counts. The sample belongs to a study of T cells in Graves' hyperthyroidism and ophthalmopathy. On the study more broadly: Specimen type is peripheral blood, collected at initial diagnosis prior to any treatment.

The source material, RNA transcripts, was used to amplify TCR beta CDR3 regions. Researchers ran a first-round RT-PCR on the TCR CDR3 using the HTBI primer set. TCRdb itself ran the multiplex PCR reads through MiXCR, one entry per CDR3 protein. The sample yields hundreds of thousands of distinct CDR3 sequences, approximately 19% seen once. The CDR3 runs to 13 residues. V dropped 4 bases and J dropped 2 bases, with 6 bases sitting between them. Germline V gives CDR1 MNHNS, CDR2 SASEGT. Patients showing uncontrolled infection, other autoimmune disease, pregnancy or lactation were ineligible. The chain couples TRBV6-1 to TRBJ1-5; D is unclear. The sample was blood. This sequence originates from a woman aged 50 to 65 with Graves' hyperthyroidism that later progressed to Graves' ophthalmopathy. The CDR3 here is CASSGVGNQPQHF. CDR3 nucleotide sequence: TGTGCCAGCAGTGGAGTGGGCAATCAGCCCCAGCATTTT.